This T cell receptor (beta chain) was recorded in a study of tumor-infiltrating lymphocytes in primary liver carcinoma (dated by TCRdb to 2016 to 2017). For the wider study: The five patients, three men and two women aged 30 to 69 years, had hepatocellular carcinoma (four) or combined HCC and intrahepatic cholangiocarcinoma (one). The five patients had tumors of stage T1-T3 N0M0, with maximum diameters ranging from roughly 4.2 to 11 cm. Each sample produced about 3.5 to 8 million productive TCRbeta reads, and read depth showed no significant difference between tissue types. The study combined TCRbeta repertoire sequencing, expression microarrays and whole-exome sequencing across five regions of each liver tumor, with adjacent normal tissue and blood. A total of some 35 specimens from 5 patients underwent TCRbeta repertoire sequencing, comprising roughly 25 tumor regions, 5 adjacent noncancerous liver tissues and 5 peripheral blood samples. Reproducibility between technical replicate repertoires was high, with correlation coefficients above 0.95 and mean shared-clone rates about 0.9.

Using a constant-region primer and ProtoScript II reverse transcriptase, TCRbeta-specific cDNA was reverse-transcribed from around 520 ng total RNA. The TCRbeta libraries were prepared through three rounds of nested multiplex PCR following a slightly modified ARM-PCR procedure. Each of the first two PCR rounds ran for approximately 10 cycles and used multiplex TRBV1-TRBV30 forward primers together with a Cbeta reverse primer. Sample barcodes and Illumina adapters were added in a final 25-cycle PCR using Deep VentR polymerase. Before sequencing, amplicons of 200-500 bp were gel-purified using a QIAquick gel extraction kit. An Illumina HiSeq 2500 was used to sequence the TCRbeta amplicons, generating 250-bp paired-end reads. Regarding the original processing steps: Trimmomatic v0.33 was used to quality-trim the reads, and FLASH v1.2.11 was used to merge paired reads so that full CDR3 sequences could be recovered. V, D and J germline segments were assigned to the rearranged TCRbeta sequences using MiGEC v1.2.1b. Clonotype statistics, along with Shannon-Wiener diversity indices, were calculated using VDJtools v1.0.0. Except for diversity analysis, only each sample's 250 most abundant clonotypes were used in subsequent analyses to reduce sampling bias. The public reads were reprocessed in TCRdb via fastp at Q25 and MiXCR, keeping in-frame beta chains. Rows with one shared CDR3 protein collapse into an entry with the most common genes and DNA. TCRdb assigned the V and J calls; the authors' analysis was not used. The sample table contains about 120,000 distinct CDR3 sequences; only one count was recorded for around 70% of them. Clones ranked in the top ten supply more than 7% of the sample.

In regard to this clonotype: No cognate antigen has been identified for it. Per-nucleotide qualities are absent, and no much larger clonotype sits a single base away.

Here V drops 8 bases and J drops 10 bases, and the junction holds 9 bases not matched to any gene. The germline V gene encodes CDR1 SGHAT and CDR2 FQNNGV. From the cysteine through the phenylalanine, the CDR3 covers 14 amino acids. CDR3 DNA is the only sequence kept; it has 42 bases, read in frame from the first base. Total RNA and DNA were co-extracted without cell sorting from roughly 20-30 mg of bulk tissue using the AllPrep DNA/RNA mini kit. Surgical resection was performed in China between 2015 and March 2016 on about 5 patients with histopathologically diagnosed primary liver carcinoma. Patients had chronic HBV infection and were treatment-naive at sampling. Fresh tumor and adjacent tissue pieces were bisected; one half was stored in RNAlater at -80°C, the other sent for histology. The research as a whole found: Because only the TCR beta chain was sequenced and unpaired alpha chains were not captured, true repertoire diversity is likely underestimated. Consistent with antigen-driven expansion, pairs of tumor regions showed higher repertoire overlap (mean approximately 35%) than either tumor-adjacent pairs (around 17%) or tumor-blood pairs (around 15%). Since the samples were bulk and unsorted, there was no way to compare CD4+ and CD8+ T cell repertoires. With just four to six patients in the study, the authors point out that the findings should be validated in a larger study. A significantly larger repertoire fraction was made up by the top 250 clones in tumors than in blood (p = 0.039).

The sample comprised tumor-adjacent normal liver tissue. The V gene is TRBV11-2 and the J gene is TRBJ1-6, and 9 bases in between align with TRBD1. This TCR was recovered from a woman aged 55-70 years with primary liver carcinoma and hepatitis B virus infection. The nucleotides read TGTGCCAGCTACAGGGACAGGGAATGGTCACCCCTCCACTTT. Translated, it gives CASYRDREWSPLHF. Full variable domain (CDR3 extended with the reference TRBV11-2 and TRBJ1-6 proteins): EAGVAQSPRYKIIEKRQSVAFWCNPISGHATLYWYQQILGQGPKLLIQFQNNGVVDDSQLPKDRFSAERLKGVDSTLKIQPAKLEDSAVYLCASYRDREWSPLHFGNGTRLTVT.